This entry is about one T cell receptor (beta chain). Its target antigen remains unknown. No base-level quality is on record; no much larger clone is a single base apart. Collaborating institutions collected whole blood in K2EDTA tubes following their own protocols. For TCRbeta analysis, collaborators shipped samples in one of three forms: frozen whole blood, isolated PBMCs, or DNA extracted from either of those sample types. The sample is drawn from a study of blood T cell repertoires in COVID-19 (TCRdb year 2020). Background for the entire study: Samples from collaborators originated in the United States, Italy and Spain and spanned both the acute and convalescent phases of COVID-19. The repertoires were released in a freely available public database intended as a resource for research on the immune response to SARS-CoV-2. The material from the prospective study consisted of cDNA or gDNA derived from T cells, B-cell-depleted T cells, or PBMCs. A de-identified subject ID, COVID-19 status, age in years and sex were almost always included in the sample metadata. Deeply sampled blood TCRbeta repertoires from subjects exposed to, actively infected with, or recovered from COVID-19 were included in the dataset. Where available, HLA class I and class II types were obtained from metadata supplied by the sample provider rather than from assay-based typing. Samples were obtained from the ongoing ImmuneRACE study (first 160 participants) and from over 1,000 subjects provided by 6 global collaborators. Study-level results and caveats: The quantity of clinical and demographic metadata differed by source and by participant and was supplied without curation.

V is pared back by 3 bases and J by 1 base, with 14 bases lying between the germline termini. CDR1 and CDR2 are drawn from the germline V gene: KGHSH, LQKENI. The CDR3 covers 16 residues, taking in both the cysteine and the phenylalanine. Only the CDR3 DNA is retained, 48 bases long and in frame from the first base. The immunoSEQ Assay, a bias-controlled multiplex PCR, was used to amplify TCRbeta CDR3 regions from genomic DNA. As for the authors' bioinformatics: Within the assay, amplification of reference gene primers was used to estimate how many nucleated cells each sample contained. Sequence reads were collapsed and filtered to measure the absolute abundance of every unique TCRbeta CDR3 rearrangement. Productive Simpson clonality was computed per sample as the square root of Simpson's diversity index over productive rearrangements. In its TCRdb copy, this immuneACCESS table keeps in-frame sequences only and misses some clones. Where compared with another copy, unresolved V genes explain less than half of these, and the others have no known cause. The V and J calls and the clone size are those of that table, but D and trimming were determined from the DNA. This sample holds around 47,000 clones; approximately 86% were observed only once. Around 20% of the sample belongs to the ten largest clones.

The source material was peripheral blood. This sequence originates from a woman of 80 years or more in a cohort sampled during active or convalescent COVID-19. The rearranged chain carries TRBV18 and TRBJ2-3; the D gene remains uncertain. The CDR3 loop reads CASSPEASVGTDTQYF. The nucleotides read TGTGCCAGCTCACCCGAGGCGAGCGTCGGCACAGATACGCAGTATTTT.